What follows are 20 T cell receptor beta chains derived from one specimen sequenced in a study of shared clonotypes between healthy human individuals (dated by TCRdb to about 2020). Libraries were made using the immunoSEQ multiplex PCR assay. Imported from immuneACCESS, the table was reduced by TCRdb to in-frame sequences with V and J called. These copies leave out some clones; in studies compared against another copy, an unresolved V gene accounts for under half, and the cause of the remainder is not known. The sample has 2 million to 2.5 million clones on record, approximately 94% of them singletons. The ten largest clones capture over 0.1% of the sample. What was sequenced was naive CD4+ T cells sorted from blood. The cell subset or site label here, explained by the study, means: CD45RA+ positively selected. The receptor source for this set is a man aged 18 to 30 in good health.

A remark on this clone: Other DNA sequences in this sample translate to the same CDR3. The chain combines TRBV5-1 with TRBJ1-4, with 7 bases identical to TRBD1. CDR1 is SGHRS, CDR2 YFSETQ, per germline. V lost 0 bases, J lost 7 bases, and 3 bases stayed unmatched. The CDR3 runs 14 residues. The CDR3 loop is CASSLEGAGEKLFF. CDR3 nucleotide sequence: TGCGCCAGCAGCTTGGAGGGGGCGGGTGAAAAACTGTTTTTT.

This clone was seen once. The chain joins TRBV10-2 to TRBJ1-2; maybe TRBD1 (5 bases). This CDR3 has 12 residues. Trimming removed 3 bases at V and 14 bases at J, with 16 bases between. Germline CDR1 is WSHSY and CDR2 is SAAADI. CDR3 region: CASSDYRYDTTF. The CDR3 DNA reads as TGCGCCAGCAGTGACTACAGGTACGACACGACCTTC.

This clone was seen only a few times. V usage is TRBV2 and J usage is TRBJ2-7; TRBD1 matches 9 bases. Germline trimming cut 5 bases from V and 1 base from J; bases unmatched to any gene: 3. Germline-derived CDR1 and CDR2 are SNHLY and FYNNEI. The length of the CDR3 is 14 residues. The CDR3 sequence is CASSTDRGSYEQYF. The CDR3 DNA reads TGTGCCAGCAGTACGGACAGGGGATCCTACGAGCAGTACTTC.

The chain carries TRBV2 and TRBJ1-1; 8 bases are shared with TRBD1. The J segment lost 5 bases and the V segment lost 7 bases, leaving 12 bases of the junction unmatched. The CDR3 length is 15 residues. Germline loops: CDR1 SNHLY, CDR2 FYNNEI. This CDR3 is CASMRDRGSHTEAFF. CDR3 sequence (DNA): TGTGCCAGCATGAGAGACAGGGGTAGTCATACTGAAGCTTTCTTT. Full variable domain (missing parts from reference TRBV2 and TRBJ1-1): EPEVTQTPSHQVTQMGQEVILRCVPISNHLYFYWYRQILGQKVEFLVSFYNNEISEKSEIFDDQFSVERPDGSNFTLKIRSTKLEDSAMYFCASMRDRGSHTEAFFGQGTRLTVV.

The V call is TRBV27, the J call TRBJ1-1; unclear D gene. Trimming took 8 bases from V and 1 from J, leaving 11 bases between them. Germline V gene lookup returns CDR1 MNHEY and CDR2 SMNVEV (reference sequence). The CDR3 length is 13 residues. This CDR3 reads CASADEGNTEAFF. DNA for the CDR3: TGTGCCAGCGCCGATGAGGGGAACACTGAAGCTTTCTTT.

Only one count was recorded for this clone. The rearrangement joins TRBV6-5 to TRBJ1-2; D is undetermined. The CDR3 contains 15 residues. The germline gives CDR1 MNHEY, CDR2 SVGAGI. Between the trimmed V and J ends, which lost 8 bases and 7 bases, there was a span of 23 bases. DNA for the CDR3: TGTGCCAGCGCCCAGTACAGAGACGGGTGGGGTGGCTACACCTTC. This codes for CASAQYRDGWGGYTF.

Written as DNA, the CDR3 is TGTGCCATCAGATCCGGGACAGTGCGCTACGAGCAGTACTTC. Translation: CAIRSGTVRYEQYF. The rearrangement joins TRBV10-3 to TRBJ2-7; 7 bases line up with TRBD1. The CDR3 consists of 14 residues. V lost 6 bases and J lost 3; bases outside the gene matches: 8. The germline V gene encodes CDR1 ENHRY and CDR2 SYGVKD.

Only a few counts were recorded for this clone. V is TRBV2 and J is TRBJ1-2; the D gene is possibly TRBD1 (5 bases). The CDR3 is 13 amino acids. Germline V gene sequence: CDR1 SNHLY, CDR2 FYNNEI. V shed 7 bases and J shed 0 bases, with 9 bases lying between them. The CDR3 region is CASTKDTNYGYTF. As DNA, the CDR3 is TGTGCCAGCACCAAGGACACTAACTATGGCTACACCTTC.

The chain links TRBV6-6 to TRBJ1-2; 10 bases match TRBD1. V shed 6 bases, J shed 8 bases, and the junction held 6 bases outside the gene matches. CDR3 length: 13 amino acids. CDR1 is MNHNY and CDR2 is SVGAGI in the germline V gene (reference sequence). The CDR3 DNA is TGTGCCAGCAGCCCCGGACAGGGGGTAGGCTACACCTTC. Amino acids: CASSPGQGVGYTF.

This chain uses TRBV19 with TRBJ1-2; D uncertain. Germline V lookup: CDR1 LNHDA, CDR2 SQIVND (reference sequence). The CDR3 consists of 12 residues. Trimming removed 7 bases at V and 2 bases at J, with 8 bases between. The DNA for the CDR3 is TGTGCCAGTAAGAACCGAAACTATGGCTACACCTTC. This gives the protein CASKNRNYGYTF. Combining the CDR3 with reference TRBV19 and TRBJ1-2 gives the whole variable domain DGGITQSPKYLFRKEGQNVTLSCEQNLNHDAMYWYRQDPGQGLRLIYYSQIVNDFQKGDIAEGYSVSREKKESFPLTVTSAQKNPTAFYLCASKNRNYGYTFGSGTRLTVV.

The V gene is TRBV6-5, the J gene TRBJ1-6, with D possibly TRBD1 on 6 matching bases. Trimming shortened V by 6 bases and J by 3 bases, and 9 bases separated the two germline ends. CDR3 size: 14 residues. Germline loops: CDR1 MNHEY, CDR2 SVGAGI. CDR3 coding DNA: TGTGCCAGCAGGGACAGTCGCTATAATTCACCCCTCCACTTT. It yields the protein CASRDSRYNSPLHF.

The chain links TRBV5-4 to TRBJ2-7, with D uncertain. Germline values: CDR1 SGHNT, CDR2 YYREEE (reference sequence). The ends were cut back, 5 bases at V and 6 bases at J, with 18 bases in the middle. The CDR3 runs 14 residues. This CDR3 is CASSSVAGRAEQYF. The CDR3 DNA follows: TGTGCCAGCAGTAGTGTGGCAGGACGCGCCGAGCAGTACTTC.

V usage is TRBV5-1 and J usage is TRBJ2-5; D gene uncertain. Between the trimmed V and J ends, which lost 0 bases and 4 bases, there was a span of 10 bases. This CDR3 has 14 amino acids. Germline CDR1 reads SGHRS; CDR2 reads YFSETQ. CDR3 DNA sequence: TGCGCCAGCAGCTTGGTTGTTGGGCGAGAGACCCAGTACTTC. Translation: CASSLVVGRETQYF.

The chain combines TRBV6-5 with TRBJ1-1, with D tentatively TRBD1 (5 bases). The germline V gene encodes CDR1 MNHEY and CDR2 SVGAGI. V dropped 0 bases and J dropped 0 bases, with 8 bases sitting between them. The CDR3 is 15 amino acids. Here the CDR3 reads CASSYSLGLNTEAFF. Written as DNA, the CDR3 is TGTGCCAGCAGTTACTCTCTGGGGCTGAACACTGAAGCTTTCTTT.

This clone was seen a single time. This sequence joins TRBV5-4 and TRBJ1-1; unclear D gene. In germline, CDR1 is SGHNT, CDR2 YYREEE (reference sequence). The CDR3 consists of 14 residues. Trimming removed 7 bases at V and 4 bases at J, with 17 bases between. This chain's CDR3 is CASAESKKVTEAFF. The DNA of the CDR3 is TGTGCCAGCGCCGAATCCAAAAAGGTCACTGAAGCTTTCTTT.

As for this clone: Other nucleotide sequences from this sample produce the same CDR3. J is TRBJ2-7 and V is TRBV6-5, with D perhaps matching TRBD1 (6 bases). The CDR3 contains 15 residues. Germline V lookup: CDR1 MNHEY, CDR2 SVGAGI. With 6 bases removed from V and 0 bases from J, the gap between germline ends came to 15 bases. This CDR3 reads CASSRGTSSSYEQYF. CDR3 sequence (DNA): TGTGCCAGCAGCCGAGGGACATCGAGCTCCTACGAGCAGTACTTC.

The V gene is TRBV6-1, the J gene TRBJ2-7, with 7 bases aligning to TRBD2. Germline lookup yields CDR1 MNHNS and CDR2 SASEGT. The CDR3 sequence is 14 residues long. The V and J ends lost 1 base and 5 bases, in that order; junction bases with no gene match: 5. The DNA of the CDR3 is TGTGCCAGCAGTGAAGTTACTAGCGCCCACGAGCAGTACTTC. Translated: CASSEVTSAHEQYF.

The chain links TRBV29-1 to TRBJ1-2; D call uncertain. In germline, CDR1 is SQVTM, CDR2 ANQGSEA. This CDR3 spans 13 amino acids. Trimming removed 4 bases from V and 5 bases from J, with 14 bases in between. For the CDR3, the DNA is TGCAGCGTTGTCGACGGATACTGGTATGGCTACACCTTC. It yields the protein CSVVDGYWYGYTF.

Turning to this clone: Different DNA sequences within this sample yield the same CDR3. This chain connects TRBV6-5 to TRBJ2-1, with 12 positions matching TRBD2. V was clipped by 0 bases and J by 7 bases; unmatched bases: 4. Germline V gives CDR1 MNHEY, CDR2 SVGAGI. CDR3 length: 16 amino acids. The CDR3 DNA reads TGTGCCAGCAGTTACTCGGGTCTAGCGGGGGGGAATGAGCAGTTCTTC. This sequence encodes CASSYSGLAGGNEQFF.

The chain couples TRBV9 to TRBJ2-1; 15 bases match TRBD2. CDR1 and CDR2 from the germline V gene are SGDLS and YYNGEE. The CDR3 has 17 residues. Trimming took 3 bases from V and 4 from J; bases not matched to a gene: 5. The chain's CDR3 is CASSAGLAGGRYNEQFF. The CDR3 DNA is TGTGCCAGCAGCGCTGGACTAGCGGGGGGGCGGTACAATGAGCAGTTCTTC. The variable domain in full, completed from reference TRBV9 and TRBJ2-1, reads DSGVTQTPKHLITATGQRVTLRCSPRSGDLSVYWYQQSLDQGLQFLIQYYNGEERAKGNILERFSAQQFPDLHSELNLSSLELGDSALYFCASSAGLAGGRYNEQFFGPGTRLTVL.